This record covers a single T cell receptor beta chain. The ends lost 7 bases at V and 1 base at J; junction bases unmatched: 4. CDR3 size: 15 residues. Germline CDR1 is LNHDA and CDR2 is SQIVND (reference sequence). The entry originates in a study of blood T cell repertoires in COVID-19. Repertoires were generated with immunoSEQ multiplex PCR, while TCRdb's copy carries only in-frame clones and drops some. Of 200,000 or so clones listed, about 90% are singletons. This clonotype was sampled from a woman aged 55-75 years with acute or convalescent COVID-19. J is TRBJ1-5 and V is TRBV19; 10 bases fit TRBD1. The sample was peripheral blood. For the CDR3, the DNA is TGTGCCAGTACCCGGGACAGGGGAAGCAATCAGCCCCAGCATTTT. Its translation is CASTRDRGSNQPQHF.